This record concerns one T cell receptor (beta chain) sequence. The target antigen is unknown. The sample is drawn from a study of shared clonotypes between healthy human individuals. Each replicate PCR on the sorted subsets used 200 to 250 ng DNA (around 31,000 T cell genomes). TCRdb's copy holds only in-frame clones and misses some; the assay was immunoSEQ multiplex PCR. Of approximately 650,000 clones in the sample, around 95% were seen once. Study results and limitations: It was expected that sequencing depth would affect clonotype sharing among donors.

It was CD45RO-negative cells, positively selected for CCR7, that made up naive CD8 cells, with terminally differentiated effector memory CD45RA+ cells excluded. Healthy HIV-negative adults without recent acute infections or vaccinations served as donors. CDR3 length: 16 residues. The V gene end was trimmed by 4 bases and the J gene end by 3 bases; junction bases not matched to a gene: 5. CDR1 and CDR2 from the germline V gene are LNHDA and SQIVND (reference sequence). The specimen was naive CD8+ T cells sorted from blood. The TCR was taken from a woman between 25 and 40 years old in good health. This chain links TRBV19 with TRBJ1-5; 11 bases are shared with TRBD1. The CDR3 spells CASSTGTGGSNQPQHF. As DNA, the CDR3 is TGTGCCAGTAGTACGGGGACAGGGGGTTCCAATCAGCCCCAGCATTTT.